This T cell receptor beta chain derives from a study of metastatic and nonmetastatic thyroid tumors. Overall study: Thyroid patients, malignant and benign, had repertoires compared across blood and tumor or nodule tissue.

The CDR3 length is 13 residues. Trimming removed 0 bases from V and 5 bases from J, with 6 bases in between. Germline-derived CDR1 and CDR2 are SGHAT and FQNNGV. Patients had received no treatment of any kind before thyroid surgery. Authors' data handling: For papillary thyroid cancer, a distant-metastasis classifier was constructed from CDR3 differences observed across clinicopathological groups. MiXCR reprocessed the PCR reads for TCRdb. For this entry, the V and J calls and clone size follow TCRdb and not the study's own pipeline. The sample lists tens of thousands of clones, approximately 32% occurring once. Study findings and constraints: For both blood and tumor, malignant thyroid tumors reportedly showed significantly higher TCR beta diversity than benign nodules did.

This clone was counted at least ten times. The antigen remains undetermined. The V gene is TRBV11-2, the J gene TRBJ2-3, with D perhaps matching TRBD1 (5 bases). The source material was blood. The TCR comes from a female donor with papillary thyroid cancer or a benign thyroid nodule (not recorded which). Some clones in this sample may be carry-over from other donors' samples. This CDR3 is CASSLERGDTQYF. CDR3 nucleotide sequence: TGTGCCAGCAGCTTAGAAAGGGGAGATACGCAGTATTTT.